Detailed here is one TCR beta chain. This clonotype was found many times. Its antigen is unknown. One base away there is no much larger clone; base qualities are not given. V loses 1 base, J loses 1 base, and the germline ends lie 10 bases apart. Looking up the germline V gene yields CDR1 SGHVT and CDR2 SQSDAQ. The CDR3 measures 15 amino acids from cysteine to phenylalanine. The retained sequence is limited to the CDR3, 45 bases, with the frame set at the first base. These data come from a study of T cell repertoires in cytomegalovirus infection (dated by TCRdb to about 2019). As for the study more broadly: The HLA type of each donor mattered for the analysis, because public TCR beta signatures pointed to carriage of CMV infection along with the matching HLA type.

Paper-wide results and their limitations: In both this cohort and an independent roughly 330-donor cohort, the cumulative frequency of public TCR beta family members distinguished carriers of CMV infection plus the relevant HLA type. The ex vivo response was dominated by HLA-C-restricted CMV-specific TCR beta clonotypes, which also provided the single most frequent clonotype in two of eight donors.

The reads were generated on an Illumina HiSeq 1500. TCRdb reprocessed the public reads (quality trimming at Q25 with fastp, clone calling with MiXCR) and kept in-frame beta chains. Each entry merges the rows of one CDR3 protein and shows their most common DNA and genes. The sample has hundreds of thousands of distinct CDR3 sequences on record, approximately 22% of them singletons. Roughly 20% of the sample comes from the top ten. The receptor comes from a human donor in good health (CMV status not recorded). Some clones in this sample may be carry-over from other donors' samples. The chain links TRBV7-4 with TRBJ1-1; perhaps TRBD1 is the D gene, with 6 bases matching. The sample taken for sequencing was CD8+ T cells from PBMCs. The nucleotides are TGTGCCAGCAGCTTAGGGGGGGCCCCGAACACTGAAGCTTTCTTT. This sequence encodes CASSLGGAPNTEAFF.